The 30 T cell receptor beta chains below all came from one sample that was sequenced in a study of blood T cell repertoires in COVID-19. The table came from immunoSEQ multiplex PCR; TCRdb's copy has only in-frame clones and leaves some out. The data contain hundreds of thousands of clones, less than 85% of them seen just once; the ten biggest clones take up 3.5% to 4%. What was sequenced was peripheral blood. The receptors originated from a young woman with acute or convalescent COVID-19.

The chain joins TRBV18 to TRBJ2-1; tentative D call: TRBD1 (6 bases). V was cut by 3 bases and J by 4 bases, with 10 bases left in between. CDR1 and CDR2 from the germline V gene are KGHSH and LQKENI. The CDR3 runs to 14 residues. CDR3 DNA sequence: TGTGCCAGCTCACCCCGGGACACATACAATGAGCAGTTCTTC. This gives the protein CASSPRDTYNEQFF.

The rearrangement joins TRBV19 to TRBJ2-2; TRBD1 aligns across 7 bases. CDR1 and CDR2 from the germline V gene are LNHDA and SQIVND (reference sequence). This CDR3 is 16 amino acids long. The J segment lost 0 bases and the V segment lost 5 bases, leaving 6 bases of the junction unmatched. DNA of the CDR3: TGTGCCAGTAGTGGGACAGCCGCGACGAACACCGGGGAGCTGTTTTTT. Amino acids: CASSGTAATNTGELFF. Full variable domain (outside the CDR3, taken from reference TRBV19 and TRBJ2-2): DGGITQSPKYLFRKEGQNVTLSCEQNLNHDAMYWYRQDPGQGLRLIYYSQIVNDFQKGDIAEGYSVSREKKESFPLTVTSAQKNPTAFYLCASSGTAATNTGELFFGEGSRLTVL.

This clone occurred once. This chain joins TRBV4-1 and TRBJ2-1; D ambiguous. Trimming stripped 4 bases from V and 8 bases from J, with 9 bases between. This CDR3 comprises 12 residues. Germline V CDR1 and CDR2: MGHRA, YSYEKL. The CDR3 nucleotides are TGCGCCAGCAGCCGGCCCGGAGATGAGCAGTTCTTC. Translation gives CASSRPGDEQFF.

The CDR3 is CASSPGDRGNQPQHF. CDR3 sequence (DNA): TGTGCCAGCAGTCCTGGGGACAGGGGAAATCAGCCCCAGCATTTT. The gene calls are TRBV27 and TRBJ1-5; 10 bases match TRBD1. The CDR3 runs 15 residues. Germline assignment: CDR1 MNHEY and CDR2 SMNVEV (reference sequence). V shed 5 bases, J shed 4 bases, and the junction held 5 bases outside the gene matches.

The CDR3 sequence: CASSFGNYGYTF. In DNA, the CDR3 is TGTGCCAGCAGCTTCGGTAACTATGGCTACACCTTC. V usage is TRBV5-8 and J usage is TRBJ1-2; D unresolved. The germline V and J ends were trimmed by 2 bases and 1 base, with 3 bases remaining between them. Germline-derived CDR1 and CDR2 are SGHTS and YDEGEE. This CDR3 contains 12 residues.

This sequence joins TRBV6-5 and TRBJ1-6; 10 nucleotides line up with TRBD1. With 2 bases clipped from V and 5 bases from J, the junction kept 3 bases outside the gene matches. This CDR3 contains 16 residues. Germline lookup yields CDR1 MNHEY and CDR2 SVGAGI. The CDR3 nucleotides read TGTGCCAGCAGTTACGATGGGACAGGGGATAATTCACCCCTCCACTTT. This gives the protein CASSYDGTGDNSPLHF.

This clone was seen just once. J is TRBJ1-5 and V is TRBV4-1; possible D gene TRBD1, 6 bases. There are 16 residues in the CDR3. Germline V gives CDR1 MGHRA, CDR2 YSYEKL. V lost 0 bases and J lost 1, with 10 bases in between. CDR3 region: CASSQDSRGSNQPQHF. The CDR3 nucleotides read TGCGCCAGCAGCCAAGATAGCAGGGGAAGCAATCAGCCCCAGCATTTT.

The chain carries TRBV21-1 and TRBJ1-5. TRBV21-1 is assigned pseudogene status. The CDR3 covers 18 residues. CDR3 sequence reads: CASSPEGGGIGSNQPQHF. In DNA, the CDR3 is TGTGCCAGCAGCCCCGAGGGGGGGGGCATAGGGAGCAATCAGCCCCAGCATTTT.

The V call is TRBV18, the J call TRBJ1-1; TRBD1 agrees at 7 bases. CDR3 size: 15 residues. The J segment lost 4 bases and the V segment lost 2 bases, leaving 7 bases of the junction unmatched. In germline, CDR1 is KGHSH, CDR2 LQKENI. CDR3 loop: CASSPVTGTGTEAFF. The DNA of the CDR3 is TGTGCCAGCTCACCAGTGACAGGGACGGGCACTGAAGCTTTCTTT.

This chain connects TRBV7-8 to TRBJ1-6; D possibly corresponds to TRBD1 (5 bases). Germline V lookup: CDR1 SGHVS, CDR2 FQNEAQ. V shed 2 bases and J shed 7 bases, with 12 bases lying between them. The CDR3 runs 15 residues. The CDR3 DNA reads TGTGCCAGCAGCTTATTCCAGGGCTGGAATTCACCCCTCCACTTT. It specifies CASSLFQGWNSPLHF.

The chain carries TRBV5-1 and TRBJ1-4, with TRBD1 matching over 7 bases. This CDR3 is 16 amino acids long. Germline-derived CDR1 and CDR2 are SGHRS and YFSETQ. With 4 bases clipped from V and 0 bases from J, the junction kept 6 bases outside the gene matches. The CDR3 nucleotides are TGCGCCAGCAGCCCGGGACAGACCACAACTAATGAAAAACTGTTTTTT. Encoded protein: CASSPGQTTTNEKLFF.

The gene calls are TRBV7-9 and TRBJ1-4; 7 positions match TRBD1. The germline V gene encodes CDR1 SEHNR and CDR2 FQNEAQ (reference sequence). CDR3 length: 15 residues. Germline trimming cut 1 base from V and 8 bases from J; bases unmatched to any gene: 7. The CDR3 DNA follows: TGTGCCAGCAGCTTAGGACAGGGCGATGGCGAAAAACTGTTTTTT. Translated, it gives CASSLGQGDGEKLFF.

The chain links TRBV19 to TRBJ1-2, with 7 bases matching TRBD1. Germline CDR1 reads LNHDA; CDR2 reads SQIVND (reference sequence). The CDR3 is made up of 16 amino acids. The junction had 7 bases not matched to a gene; V was cut back by 3 bases and J by 0 bases. CDR3 nucleotide sequence: TGTGCCAGTAGTATCAATACGGGGACAGCTAACTATGGCTACACCTTC. As protein: CASSINTGTANYGYTF.

The chain links TRBV7-2 to TRBJ1-1, with D possibly matching TRBD1 (5 bases). V was trimmed by 5 bases and J by 2 bases, leaving 12 bases between them. This CDR3 spans 14 amino acids. Germline CDR1 and CDR2: SGHTA and FQGNSA. Written as DNA, the CDR3 is TGTGCCAGCAGCCCAAGGGGCAGAAACACTGAAGCTTTCTTT. This translates into CASSPRGRNTEAFF.

This sequence joins TRBV2 and TRBJ1-1, with D maybe TRBD1 (5 bases). The CDR3 runs 15 residues. Looked up from germline, CDR1 is SNHLY and CDR2 is FYNNEI. V was shortened by 5 bases and J by 0 bases, with 13 bases between the two germline ends. The CDR3 loop reads CASSYRQTMNTEAFF. CDR3 DNA: TGTGCCAGCAGTTATAGACAGACAATGAACACTGAAGCTTTCTTT.

This clone was detected a few times. This chain uses TRBV19 with TRBJ2-2; weak D call: TRBD1 (8 bases). CDR3 length: 17 residues. In germline, CDR1 is LNHDA, CDR2 SQIVND (reference sequence). Trimming removed 1 base from V and 4 bases from J, with 16 bases in between. CDR3 region: CASSIAGGQAVTGELFF. As DNA, the CDR3 is TGTGCCAGTAGTATAGCGGGGGGACAGGCTGTCACCGGGGAGCTGTTTTTT.

The chain combines TRBV20-1 with TRBJ2-1; the D is unclear. Per the germline V gene, CDR1 is DFQATT and CDR2 is SNEGSKA (reference sequence). The CDR3 spans 15 residues. The V gene lost 3 bases and the J gene lost 0 bases, with 12 bases spanning the gap. As DNA, the CDR3 is TGCAGTGCTAGTTCCGGAGAAAGCTCCTACAATGAGCAGTTCTTC. Translated, it gives CSASSGESSYNEQFF.

The chain has TRBV19 and TRBJ2-1, with 11 bases that match TRBD1. Trimming cost V 5 bases and J 8 bases; bases outside gene matches: 11. Looked up from germline, CDR1 is LNHDA and CDR2 is SQIVND (reference sequence). This CDR3 region has 16 residues. CDR3 nucleotide sequence: TGTGCCAGTAGTCTCGTAGGACAGGGGGCCATTTATGAGCAGTTCTTC. It is translated as CASSLVGQGAIYEQFF.

In this sample, this clone turned up once. The rearrangement links TRBV19 to TRBJ1-3; D gene unclear. The V gene lost 0 bases and the J gene lost 4 bases, with 7 bases spanning the gap. The CDR3 has 14 amino acids. The V gene's germline CDR1 is LNHDA and CDR2 SQIVND (reference sequence). The CDR3 spells CASSIDLRGNTIYF. CDR3 DNA sequence: TGTGCCAGTAGTATAGATCTCCGGGGAAACACCATATATTTT.

The V and J genes are TRBV11-2 and TRBJ2-7; no reliable D call. The CDR3 consists of 14 residues. The V and J ends lost 0 bases and 3 bases respectively, with 9 bases between them. The germline V gene has CDR1 SGHAT and CDR2 FQNNGV. DNA of the CDR3: TGTGCCAGCAGCTTAGATACGACATACTACGAGCAGTACTTC. The encoded protein is CASSLDTTYYEQYF. Drawing the rest from reference TRBV11-2 and TRBJ2-7, the complete variable domain is EAGVAQSPRYKIIEKRQSVAFWCNPISGHATLYWYQQILGQGPKLLIQFQNNGVVDDSQLPKDRFSAERLKGVDSTLKIQPAKLEDSAVYLCASSLDTTYYEQYFGPGTRLTVT.

This clone occurred a few times. The genes are TRBV2 and TRBJ1-2; 7 bases line up with TRBD1. The V gene's germline CDR1 is SNHLY and CDR2 FYNNEI. J was trimmed by 8 bases and V by 6 bases; bases with no gene match: 9. The CDR3 spans 13 residues. The CDR3 DNA sequence: TGTGCCAGCAGAGTCGACAGGGCAGAGGGCTACACCTTC. It yields the protein CASRVDRAEGYTF.

This clone was seen only a few times. The chain recombines TRBV5-4 with TRBJ2-3, with 9 bases fitting TRBD1. Germline values: CDR1 SGHNT, CDR2 YYREEE (reference sequence). The CDR3 totals 15 residues. With 0 bases clipped from V and 3 bases from J, the junction kept 2 bases outside the gene matches. CDR3 DNA sequence: TGTGCCAGCAGCTTGGCCGGACAGGGGACAGATACGCAGTATTTT. Its protein is CASSLAGQGTDTQYF.

The chain combines TRBV12-5 with TRBJ1-4; 7 bases map to TRBD1. The CDR3 length is 16 residues. Germline V CDR1 and CDR2: LGHNT, FRNRAP. V was pared by 6 bases and J by 8 bases, with 15 bases of the junction left unmatched. The CDR3 here is CASGEGQNKLGEKLFF. In nucleotides, the CDR3 is TGTGCTAGTGGCGAGGGACAGAACAAATTGGGAGAAAAACTGTTTTTT.

This clone was found a few times. The J gene is TRBJ1-2, the V gene TRBV2; 10 bases line up with TRBD1. The germline CDR1 and CDR2 sequences are SNHLY and FYNNEI. The CDR3 loop spans 14 amino acids. The V and J ends lost 8 bases and 3 bases, in that order; junction bases with no gene match: 6. CDR3 sequence (DNA): TGTGCCAGCGCCCGACAGGGGGCTGACTATGGCTACACCTTC. It is translated as CASARQGADYGYTF.

The chain is built from TRBV10-1 and TRBJ2-1; TRBD1 matches at 7 bases. Germline CDR1 is WNHNN and CDR2 is SYGVQD (reference sequence). The CDR3 totals 16 residues. The ends lost 6 bases at V and 9 bases at J; junction bases unmatched: 17. The CDR3, as DNA: TGCGCCAGCAGCCCATCCCCCGGGACAGCGCAGGGTGAGCAGTTCTTC. Translation: CASSPSPGTAQGEQFF.

The chain couples TRBV29-1 to TRBJ2-7, with 11 nucleotides matching TRBD1. The CDR3 has 14 amino acids. V shed 3 bases and J 2 bases; nucleotides not matched to a gene: 3. Germline CDR1 reads SQVTM; CDR2 reads ANQGSEA. As DNA, the CDR3 is TGCAGCGTTGAGGGACAGGGGGAAACCTACGAGCAGTACTTC. Residues: CSVEGQGETYEQYF.

The chain combines TRBV5-1 with TRBJ1-1; 7 nucleotides align to TRBD1. Trimming took 4 bases from V and 7 from J; bases not matched to a gene: 10. Germline CDR1 SGHRS, CDR2 YFSETQ. The CDR3 runs to 14 residues. CDR3 sequence: CASSPDRTTLEAFF. The CDR3 DNA reads as TGCGCCAGCAGCCCGGACAGGACTACACTTGAAGCTTTCTTT.

In this sample, this clone turned up once. This chain's CDR3 is CASSIWDSPYEQYF. The CDR3 DNA reads as TGTGCCAGTAGTATCTGGGACAGCCCCTACGAGCAGTACTTC. The chain has TRBV19 and TRBJ2-7; 7 bases map to TRBD1. In germline, CDR1 is LNHDA, CDR2 SQIVND (reference sequence). V lost 3 bases and J lost 2; bases outside the gene matches: 4. The CDR3 is 14 residues long.

This clone occurred many times. J is TRBJ2-3 and V is TRBV7-8, with 15 bases that match TRBD2. V gave up 5 bases and J gave up 0 bases; unmatched junction bases: 3. The CDR3 loop spans 17 amino acids. The V gene's germline CDR1 is SGHVS and CDR2 FQNEAQ. The CDR3 nucleotides are TGTGCCAGCAGCCGCGGACTAGCGGGGGGGAGCACAGATACGCAGTATTTT. It translates to CASSRGLAGGSTDTQYF.

V gene TRBV7-6 combines with J gene TRBJ2-7; weak D call: TRBD1 (5 bases). V lost 9 bases, J lost 2 bases, and 20 bases lay in between. The CDR3 sequence is 15 residues long. CDR1 and CDR2 (germline): SGHVS, FNYEAQ. CDR3 residues: CASTLDRGPTYEQYF. CDR3 bases: TGTGCCAGTACCCTAGACAGAGGACCTACCTACGAGCAGTACTTC.